The 25 T cell receptor beta chains below come from one sample, sequenced in a study of blood T cell repertoires in COVID-19. TCRdb keeps only in-frame clones here, not all; method: immunoSEQ multiplex PCR. Here the sample spans about 300,000 clones, 87% being singletons. Sample: PBMCs or T cells enriched from blood (not recorded which). All receptors derive from a woman in her 30s who had recovered from COVID-19.

There are a few counts of this clone. This rearrangement joins TRBV5-4 to TRBJ1-1; 9 bases agree with TRBD1. Per germline, CDR1 SGHNT and CDR2 YYREEE (reference sequence). Germline trimming cut 4 bases from V and 1 base from J; bases unmatched to any gene: 5. This CDR3 contains 15 residues. The CDR3 reads CASSNPGQGNTEAFF. DNA for the CDR3: TGTGCCAGCAGCAATCCGGGACAGGGGAACACTGAAGCTTTCTTT.

This clone was found a few times. V gene TRBV15 combines with J gene TRBJ1-2; D not resolved. There are 15 residues in the CDR3. Germline assignment: CDR1 LNHNV and CDR2 YYDKDF (reference sequence). V shed 5 bases and J shed 2 bases, with 15 bases lying between them. In DNA form, the CDR3 reads TGTGCCACCAGCCCCCGGGTGGCCGGGAACTATGGCTACACCTTC. The encoded protein is CATSPRVAGNYGYTF.

This clone was found once. The chain has TRBV5-6 and TRBJ1-2; 9 nucleotides match TRBD1. The CDR3 has 16 residues. Trimming cost V 0 bases and J 1 base; bases outside gene matches: 4. Germline lookup yields CDR1 SGHDT and CDR2 YYEEEE. The DNA for the CDR3 is TGTGCCAGCAGCTTGGAGGGGACAGGGTTTAACTATGGCTACACCTTC. Its protein is CASSLEGTGFNYGYTF.

This sequence joins TRBV5-4 and TRBJ1-2; 8 nucleotides match TRBD1. The CDR3 consists of 14 residues. The ends lost 1 base at V and 7 bases at J; junction bases unmatched: 6. CDR1 is SGHNT, CDR2 YYREEE, per germline (reference sequence). The CDR3 nucleotides are TGTGCCAGCAGCTTGCGCGCAGGGGGCTTTGGCTACACCTTC. Amino acids: CASSLRAGGFGYTF.

The rearrangement uses TRBV3-1 (or the pseudogene TRBV3-2) and TRBJ1-1, with a tentative D call TRBD1 (5 bases). Germline loops: CDR1 LGHDT, CDR2 YNNKEL (reference sequence). V dropped 3 bases and J dropped 1 base, with 12 bases sitting between them. The CDR3 is 15 amino acids. CDR3 coding DNA: TGTGCCAGCAGCCATCAGATACAGGAGAACACTGAAGCTTTCTTT. The encoded protein is CASSHQIQENTEAFF.

The chain joins TRBV2 to TRBJ1-3; TRBD1 matches at 8 bases. V gave up 8 bases and J gave up 4 bases; unmatched junction bases: 1. The CDR3 is 12 amino acids. The germline V gene has CDR1 SNHLY and CDR2 FYNNEI. The CDR3 loop reads CASGTGGNTIYF. CDR3 nucleotides: TGTGCCAGCGGGACAGGCGGAAACACCATATATTTT.

The chain links TRBV6-5 to TRBJ1-1; TRBD1 might be the D (5 bases). CDR3 length equals 13 residues. V was cut by 6 bases and J by 5 bases, with 13 bases left in between. Per germline, CDR1 MNHEY and CDR2 SVGAGI. CDR3 residues: CASRPQGRTEAFF. CDR3 DNA sequence: TGTGCCAGCAGACCGCAGGGCAGGACTGAAGCTTTCTTT.

The chain couples TRBV6-5 to TRBJ2-5, with 10 bases identical to TRBD1. The CDR3 totals 15 residues. CDR1 is MNHEY and CDR2 is SVGAGI in the germline V gene. V lost 11 bases to trimming and J lost 2 bases; unmatched junction nucleotides: 11. CDR3 nucleotides: TGTGCCGGCAACCGGGACAGGGGTTGGCAAGAGACCCAGTACTTC. This gives the protein CAGNRDRGWQETQYF.

V and J are TRBV19 and TRBJ1-1, with 8 bases fitting TRBD1. The V gene end was trimmed by 5 bases and the J gene end by 11 bases; junction bases not matched to a gene: 7. This CDR3 has 12 amino acids. Germline CDR1 reads LNHDA; CDR2 reads SQIVND (reference sequence). The CDR3, as DNA: TGTGCCAGTAGTGTGGACAGGGCGAAGGCTTTCTTT. This gives the protein CASSVDRAKAFF.

This clone appeared a single time. The gene calls are TRBV5-1 and TRBJ2-7; TRBD1 matches at 8 bases. CDR1 SGHRS and CDR2 YFSETQ come from the germline V gene. The CDR3 length is 14 residues. After removal of 0 bases from V and 6 bases from J, the junction contained 5 bases not matched to a gene. The CDR3 DNA is TGCGCCAGCAGCTTGGAGGACAGGGCTACCGAGCAGTACTTC. Its protein product is CASSLEDRATEQYF.

The V call is TRBV10-1, the J call TRBJ2-5; 7 bases map to TRBD1. Germline V gives CDR1 WNHNN, CDR2 SYGVQD (reference sequence). After removal of 2 bases from V and 5 bases from J, the junction contained 5 bases not matched to a gene. The CDR3 is 14 residues long. CDR3 protein: CASSENGRGETQYF. DNA for the CDR3: TGCGCCAGCAGTGAGAATGGCAGGGGGGAGACCCAGTACTTC.

The genes are TRBV7-3 and TRBJ1-1, with TRBD1 identical over 7 bases. Per the germline V gene, CDR1 is SGHTA and CDR2 is FQGTGA. The CDR3 consists of 13 residues. The ends lost 5 bases at V and 6 bases at J; junction bases unmatched: 6. CDR3 sequence (DNA): TGTGCCAGCAGCCAAGACAGGGTCGCTGAAGCTTTCTTT. Translation gives CASSQDRVAEAFF.

This clone was counted once. The CDR3 reads CASTSQRGGSSYNEQFF. DNA of the CDR3: TGTGCCAGCACTAGCCAGCGGGGGGGTAGCTCCTACAATGAGCAGTTCTTC. The rearrangement joins TRBV27 to TRBJ2-1; 10 nucleotides align to TRBD2. Unmatched junction bases numbered 9, after V lost 7 bases and J lost 0 bases. The length of the CDR3 is 17 residues. The germline V gene has CDR1 MNHEY and CDR2 SMNVEV (reference sequence).

The V call is TRBV7-9, the J call TRBJ1-1; D gene ambiguous. Germline loops: CDR1 SEHNR, CDR2 FQNEAQ (reference sequence). V was shortened by 0 bases and J by 1 base, with 6 bases between the two germline ends. CDR3 size: 14 residues. This CDR3 reads CASSLAERNTEAFF. CDR3 DNA sequence: TGTGCCAGCAGCTTAGCGGAGAGGAACACTGAAGCTTTCTTT.

This chain uses TRBV28 with TRBJ2-1; 9 positions agree with TRBD1. V lost 5 bases and J lost 4; bases outside the gene matches: 6. Germline V gene sequence: CDR1 MDHEN, CDR2 SYDVKM. This CDR3 contains 15 residues. CDR3 protein: CASSNPGQGYNEQFF. The DNA for the CDR3 is TGTGCCAGCAGTAATCCGGGACAGGGTTACAATGAGCAGTTCTTC.

A single count supports this clone. The V gene is TRBV6-5, the J gene TRBJ2-7, with D possibly TRBD2 on 5 matching bases. The V gene lost 6 bases and the J gene lost 2 bases, with 14 bases spanning the gap. Germline V gene data show CDR1 as MNHEY and CDR2 as SVGAGI. The CDR3 is 14 residues long. DNA of the CDR3: TGTGCCAGCAGACCCCCCTCGGGAACCTACGAGCAGTACTTC. Translation gives CASRPPSGTYEQYF.

This chain uses TRBV4-3 with TRBJ2-2; 8 bases agree with TRBD2. This CDR3 contains 15 residues. Germline CDR1 reads LGHNA; CDR2 reads YSLEER. The J segment lost 6 bases and the V segment lost 3 bases, leaving 6 bases of the junction unmatched. The CDR3 here is CASSHWREVAGELFF. The CDR3 bases are TGCGCCAGCAGCCACTGGCGGGAGGTCGCCGGGGAGCTGTTTTTT.

The V gene is TRBV5-6, the J gene TRBJ2-3; D is undetermined. This CDR3 comprises 13 residues. Trimming removed 3 bases at V and 6 bases at J, with 11 bases between. CDR1 and CDR2 from the germline V gene are SGHDT and YYEEEE. Here the CDR3 reads CASSSVVRDTQYF. The CDR3 bases are TGTGCCAGCAGCTCGGTGGTCCGTGATACGCAGTATTTT.

V usage is TRBV27 and J usage is TRBJ2-1; weak D call: TRBD1 (6 bases). The germline V gene encodes CDR1 MNHEY and CDR2 SMNVEV (reference sequence). The V and J ends lost 2 bases and 5 bases respectively, with 13 bases between them. This CDR3 has 15 amino acids. The CDR3 sequence is CASSLGPGANNEQFF. As DNA, the CDR3 is TGTGCCAGCAGTTTAGGGCCAGGGGCGAACAATGAGCAGTTCTTC.

V gene TRBV7-9 combines with J gene TRBJ1-5; D gene uncertain. The CDR3 runs 13 residues. Germline lookup yields CDR1 SEHNR and CDR2 FQNEAQ (reference sequence). The V gene lost 6 bases and the J gene lost 6 bases, with 12 bases spanning the gap. This chain's CDR3 is CASRRGFGQPQHF. The CDR3 DNA is TGTGCCAGCAGAAGAGGGTTCGGTCAGCCCCAGCATTTT.

The genes are TRBV19 and TRBJ1-5; 7 bases fit TRBD1. The J segment lost 3 bases and the V segment lost 1 base, leaving 6 bases of the junction unmatched. The CDR3 sequence is 16 residues long. Germline V lookup: CDR1 LNHDA, CDR2 SQIVND (reference sequence). DNA of the CDR3: TGTGCCAGTAGTATAGCGGCAGGGGGGTTCAATCAGCCCCAGCATTTT. It codes for CASSIAAGGFNQPQHF.

This clone was recorded once. In DNA, the CDR3 is TGTGCCAGCAGCCCCCGGACAGGGTCGCCCTATGGCTACACCTTC. Translating it yields CASSPRTGSPYGYTF. V gene TRBV11-2 combines with J gene TRBJ1-2; 8 nucleotides agree with TRBD1. The CDR3 contains 15 residues. V lost 5 bases and J lost 4; bases outside the gene matches: 9. Germline V lookup: CDR1 SGHAT, CDR2 FQNNGV.

Details on this clone: The same CDR3 arises from other DNA sequences in this sample as well. The genes are TRBV13 and TRBJ2-5, with 9 bases lining up with TRBD1. Germline trimming cut 0 bases from V and 2 bases from J; bases unmatched to any gene: 4. This CDR3 comprises 16 residues. Germline lookup yields CDR1 PRHDT and CDR2 FYEKMQ (reference sequence). CDR3 nucleotides: TGTGCCAGCAGCTTAGGTCGGGGACAGGGACAAGAGACCCAGTACTTC. Translating it yields CASSLGRGQGQETQYF.

In its sample, this clone was seen once. The chain joins TRBV6-5 to TRBJ2-7; 10 bases agree with TRBD1. Germline loops: CDR1 MNHEY, CDR2 SVGAGI. J lost 5 bases, V lost 6 bases, and 10 bases had no gene match. The CDR3 has 15 residues. The CDR3 spells CASSQLGTGANEQYF. CDR3 bases: TGTGCCAGCAGCCAATTGGGGACAGGGGCCAACGAGCAGTACTTC.

This chain joins TRBV12-3 or TRBV12-4 and TRBJ2-1; D gene ambiguous. V gave up 6 bases and J gave up 6 bases, with 9 bases separating them. There are 12 residues in the CDR3. CDR3 sequence reads: CASSALFNEQFF. For the CDR3, the DNA is TGTGCCAGCAGCGCCCTATTCAATGAGCAGTTCTTC.